This record looks at one T cell receptor beta chain sequence and its context. Antigen: not known. V dropped 3 bases and J dropped 1 base, with 7 bases sitting between them. This CDR3 has 14 residues. CDR1 SEHNR and CDR2 FQNEAQ come from the germline V gene (reference sequence). This sample was included in a study of T cell responses to AZD1222 COVID-19 vaccine. Study-level results: Among the donors, most were white British and more were female, and clonal diversity was possibly underestimated. Scientists sampled the repertoires only once the peak T cell response had passed.

Profiled with immunoSEQ multiplex PCR; TCRdb holds only in-frame clones, not every one. The sample gives 90,000 or so clones, more than 70% of which show up once; roughly 21% is in the top ten. This TCR was recovered from an adult in good health. Sequences were derived from peripheral blood, sampled on day 0 of AZD1222 vaccination. The chain employs TRBV7-9 and TRBJ1-5, with no clear D. CDR3 amino acids: CASSFRGSNQPQHF. The CDR3 DNA is TGTGCCAGCAGCTTTAGAGGGAGCAATCAGCCCCAGCATTTT.